Listed below are T cell receptor beta chains from one sample, sequenced in a study of response to subunit inactivated influenza vaccine. A single record per CDR3 protein comes from TCRdb applying MiXCR to the RT-PCR reads. Counted here are hundreds of thousands of distinct CDR3 sequences, around 14% occurring once; the ten biggest clones make up 5.5% to 8%. The source material was PBMCs from blood, sampled about 14 days before vaccination. The source is a man in his forties or fifties who received an inactivated influenza vaccine. CDR3s include the opening cysteine and the closing phenylalanine or tryptophan. Fields, in order: V gene, J gene, clone size, CDR3 length, D gene, CDR3 DNA, CDR3 protein. The D gene is left open where the match is weak. Rows may omit the clone size; those that give it use once, few, many or a size class.

>TRBV5-1|TRBJ2-3|few|18|TRBD1
TGCGCCAGCAGCCTGGACCCCCCCTGGGGACAGGGAATAGATACGCAGTATTTT
CASSLDPPWGQGIDTQYF
>TRBV20-1|TRBJ1-5|few|14|TRBD1
TGCAGTGCGCCAACAGGGGCTTCCAATCAGCCCCAGCATTTT
CSAPTGASNQPQHF
>TRBV12-3/TRBV12-4|TRBJ2-7|few|12|TRBD2
TGTGCCAGCCAGCGGGATCCCTACGAGCAGTACTTC
CASQRDPYEQYF
>TRBV20-1|TRBJ2-3|NA|11|NA
TGCAGTGCTAGTCTCGCAGATACGCAGTATTTT
CSASLADTQYF
>TRBV7-3|TRBJ2-1|NA|18|TRBD2
TGTGCCAGCAGCTTATATGGCCCGGGACTAGCGGTCCACAATGAGCAGTTCTTC
CASSLYGPGLAVHNEQFF
>TRBV24-1|TRBJ2-7|many|16|TRBD1
TGTGCCACCAGTGATTTTGGGACAGGAGGGACCTACGAGCAGTACTTC
CATSDFGTGGTYEQYF
>TRBV20-1|TRBJ2-5|many|13|TRBD1
TGCAGTGCTAGAGCAGGGACAGAAGAGACCCAGTACTTC
CSARAGTEETQYF
>TRBV20-1|TRBJ1-1|NA|16|TRBD1
TGCAGTGCTAGACCCACCCCCGGGACAGTCGTCGGTGAAGCTTTCTTT
CSARPTPGTVVGEAFF
>TRBV12-3/TRBV12-4|TRBJ2-7|NA|15|NA
TGTGCCAGCAGTGTTGTGGGGGCTAGCTCCTACGAGCAGTACTTC
CASSVVGASSYEQYF
>TRBV29-1|TRBJ2-3|many|14|TRBD2
TGCAGCGGGCGGACTAGCGGGGCATCAGATACGCAGTATTTT
CSGRTSGASDTQYF
>TRBV11-2|TRBJ2-4|few|13|NA
TGTGCCAGCAGCTTTTCTGACGGGGGCGCTCAGTACTTC
CASSFSDGGAQYF
>TRBV5-5|TRBJ2-5|NA|12|NA
TGTGCCAGCAGCCGGTCGAAAGAGACCCAGTACTTC
CASSRSKETQYF
>TRBV29-1|TRBJ2-3|many|14|NA
TGCAGCGTTGAAGGGTTAGGCAGCACAGATACGCAGTATTTT
CSVEGLGSTDTQYF
>TRBV2|TRBJ2-7|few|15|TRBD2
TGTGCCAGCATCGCGGGGGGGCTGGTATCCTACGAGCAGTACTTC
CASIAGGLVSYEQYF
>TRBV15|TRBJ1-1|NA|13|NA
TGTGCCACCAGCAGGAAGGACATCACTGAAGCTTTCTTT
CATSRKDITEAFF
>TRBV7-9|TRBJ2-7|NA|13|NA
TGTGCCAGCAGCTTAGGCGGGGTTCCCGAGCAGTACTTC
CASSLGGVPEQYF
>TRBV7-2|TRBJ2-7|NA|15|NA
TGTGCCAGCAGCCCCCGGGCCCCGGGCACCTACGAGCAGTACTTC
CASSPRAPGTYEQYF
>TRBV7-9|TRBJ2-3|NA|16|NA
TGTGCCAGCAGCTTACGGGCCCGGGACGAGGCAGATACGCAGTATTTT
CASSLRARDEADTQYF
>TRBV28|TRBJ2-3|NA|15|TRBD2
TGTGCCACCCTTCGGGGCGGGGGGACGACAGATACGCAGTATTTT
CATLRGGGTTDTQYF
>TRBV7-9|TRBJ2-3|many|11|NA
TGCGCCAGCAGCTTTAAAGATACGCAGTATTTT
CASSFKDTQYF
>TRBV20-1|TRBJ1-5|NA|13|NA
TGCAGTGCTCGACAGAATAGCAATCAGCCCCAGCATTTT
CSARQNSNQPQHF
>TRBV12-3/TRBV12-4|TRBJ2-1|once|18|TRBD1
TGTGCCTGCTGCCAAGAGTTCCCTTGGACAGGGGTGGTTAATGAGCAGTTCTTC
CACCQEFPWTGVVNEQFF
>TRBV29-1|TRBJ2-1|many|17|TRBD2
TGCAGCGTTGCTGGACTAGCGGGGTCACATTCCTACAATGAGCAGTTCTTC
CSVAGLAGSHSYNEQFF
>TRBV4-2|TRBJ1-1|few|16|NA
TGTGCCAGCAGCCAGAGGGGGGGGATGTTGAACACTGAAGCTTTCTTT
CASSQRGGMLNTEAFF
>TRBV6-1|TRBJ2-3|NA|16|TRBD2
TGTGCCAGCAGTGAAGGGACTAGCGGGAAGGGAGATACGCAGTATTTT
CASSEGTSGKGDTQYF
>TRBV7-3|TRBJ2-5|NA|12|NA
TGTGCCAGCAGCTTGGCGGTGGGGACCCAGTACTTC
CASSLAVGTQYF
>TRBV4-3|TRBJ2-1|NA|17|TRBD2
TGCGCCAGCAGCCAAGATCGATTTAGCGGGGGGTACAATGAGCAGTTCTTC
CASSQDRFSGGYNEQFF
>TRBV20-1|TRBJ2-2|NA|17|NA
TGCAGTGCTAGCCCAACCGACCGAACTTGGGTGACCGGGGAGCTGTTTTTT
CSASPTDRTWVTGELFF
>TRBV20-1|TRBJ2-3|NA|14|TRBD1
TGCAGTGCCTCGACAGGGCTCCTCACAGATACGCAGTATTTT
CSASTGLLTDTQYF
>TRBV9|TRBJ2-5|few|13|NA
TGTGCCAGCAGCGTCGGGGTCCAAGAGACCCAGTACTTC
CASSVGVQETQYF
>TRBV6-5|TRBJ1-5|few|18|NA
TGTGCCAGCAGTTACGGGACACTCACATACGGGAGCAATCAGCCCCAGCATTTT
CASSYGTLTYGSNQPQHF
>TRBV28|TRBJ2-4|many|17|TRBD2
TGTGCCAGCAGTTTATTGGGGGGGGATAACGCCAAAAACATTCAGTACTTC
CASSLLGGDNAKNIQYF
>TRBV7-9|TRBJ2-2|NA|15|NA
TGTGCCAGCAGCTTAGCGAACAGACTCACCGGGGAGCTGTTTTTT
CASSLANRLTGELFF
>TRBV7-2|TRBJ2-5|NA|17|NA
TGTGCCAGCAGCTTAGCGTTGTCCCCCCTAAGTCAAGAGACCCAGTACTTC
CASSLALSPLSQETQYF
>TRBV12-3/TRBV12-4|TRBJ1-3|NA|17|TRBD1
TGTGCCAGCAGGCGACCGGACAGGGGGGCCGGGGGAAACACCATATATTTT
CASRRPDRGAGGNTIYF
>TRBV29-1|TRBJ2-3|NA|13|TRBD2
TGCAGCGTTCGTCGGGGGGGCACAGATACGCAGTATTTT
CSVRRGGTDTQYF
>TRBV10-3|TRBJ1-1|few|15|NA
TGTGCCATCAGTGAGTCGGAGGTGGTAACTCCTGAAGCTTTCTTT
CAISESEVVTPEAFF
>TRBV6-1|TRBJ2-6|NA|15|NA
TGTGCCAGCAGTGATTTGCTAGCTGGGGCCAACGTCCTGACTTTC
CASSDLLAGANVLTF
>TRBV15|TRBJ2-1|few|15|TRBD1
TGTGCCACCAGCAAGCCCGGGGACAGCTTAAATGAGCAGTTCTTC
CATSKPGDSLNEQFF
>TRBV4-3|TRBJ1-3|NA|15|TRBD1
TGCGCCAGCAGCCAAGAGACAGGGACGGGAAACACCATATATTTT
CASSQETGTGNTIYF
>TRBV29-1|TRBJ2-7|NA|13|NA
TGCAGCGTTGAAGACAAAAACAGGGACGAGCAGTACTTC
CSVEDKNRDEQYF